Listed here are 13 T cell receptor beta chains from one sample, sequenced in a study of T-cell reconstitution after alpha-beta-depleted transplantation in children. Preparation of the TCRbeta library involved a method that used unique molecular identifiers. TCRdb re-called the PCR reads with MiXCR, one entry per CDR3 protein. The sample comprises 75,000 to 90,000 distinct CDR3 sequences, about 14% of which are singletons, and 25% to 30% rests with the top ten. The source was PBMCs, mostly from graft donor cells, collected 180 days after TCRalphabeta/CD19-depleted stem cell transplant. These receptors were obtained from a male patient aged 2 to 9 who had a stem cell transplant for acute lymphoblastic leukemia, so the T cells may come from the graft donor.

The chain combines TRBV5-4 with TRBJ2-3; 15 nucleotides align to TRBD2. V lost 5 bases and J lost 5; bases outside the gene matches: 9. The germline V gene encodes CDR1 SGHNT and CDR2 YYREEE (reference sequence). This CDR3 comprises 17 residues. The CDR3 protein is CASSSGLAGGRVDTQYF. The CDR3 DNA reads TGTGCCAGCAGTTCTGGACTAGCGGGAGGGCGGGTAGATACGCAGTATTTT. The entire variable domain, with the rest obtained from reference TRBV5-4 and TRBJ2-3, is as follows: ETGVTQSPTHLIKTRGQQVTLRCSSQSGHNTVSWYQQALGQGPQFIFQYYREEENGRGNFPPRFSGLQFPNYSSELNVNALELDDSALYLCASSSGLAGGRVDTQYFGPGTRLTVL.

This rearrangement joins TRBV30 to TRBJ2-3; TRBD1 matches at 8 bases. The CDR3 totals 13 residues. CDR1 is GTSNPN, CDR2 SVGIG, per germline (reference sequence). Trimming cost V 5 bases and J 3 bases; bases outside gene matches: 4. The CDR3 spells CAWGQGATDTQYF. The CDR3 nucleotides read TGTGCCTGGGGGCAGGGGGCAACAGATACGCAGTATTTT.

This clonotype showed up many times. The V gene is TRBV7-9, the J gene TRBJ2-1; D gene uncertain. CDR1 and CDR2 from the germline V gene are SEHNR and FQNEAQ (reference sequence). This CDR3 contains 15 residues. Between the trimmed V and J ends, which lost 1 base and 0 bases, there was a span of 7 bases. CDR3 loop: CASSLGPYSYNEQFF. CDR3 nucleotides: TGTGCCAGCAGCTTAGGACCTTACTCCTACAATGAGCAGTTCTTC.

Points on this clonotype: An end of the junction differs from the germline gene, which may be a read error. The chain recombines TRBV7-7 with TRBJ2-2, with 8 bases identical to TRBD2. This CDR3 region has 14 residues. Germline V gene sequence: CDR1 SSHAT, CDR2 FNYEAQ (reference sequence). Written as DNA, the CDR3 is TGTGCTAGCAGCTTGGAAGCGGGGGCCGGGGAGCTGTTTTTT. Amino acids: CASSLEAGAGELFF.

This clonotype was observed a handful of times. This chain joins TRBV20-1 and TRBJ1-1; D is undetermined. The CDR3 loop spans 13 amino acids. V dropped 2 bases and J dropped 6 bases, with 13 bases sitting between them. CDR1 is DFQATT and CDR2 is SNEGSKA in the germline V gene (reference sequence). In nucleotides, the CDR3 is TGCAGTGCTAGAATTTGGGCAGAACCTGAAGCTTTCTTT. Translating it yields CSARIWAEPEAFF.

CDR3 amino acids: CSATVRLNYGYTF. The CDR3 nucleotides are TGCAGTGCTACGGTACGGCTGAACTATGGCTACACCTTC. The rearrangement joins TRBV20-1 to TRBJ1-2; D is uncertain. Germline values: CDR1 DFQATT, CDR2 SNEGSKA (reference sequence). Trimming removed 4 bases from V and 2 bases from J, with 11 bases in between. The CDR3 spans 13 residues.

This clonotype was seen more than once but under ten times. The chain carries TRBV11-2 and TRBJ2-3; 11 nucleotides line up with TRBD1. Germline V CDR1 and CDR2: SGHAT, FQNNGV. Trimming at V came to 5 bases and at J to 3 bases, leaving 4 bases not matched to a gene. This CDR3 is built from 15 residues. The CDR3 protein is CASSLRDRGTDTQYF. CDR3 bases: TGTGCCAGCAGCCTCCGGGACAGGGGGACAGATACGCAGTATTTT.

The CDR3 sequence: CASSYDRTQETQYF. The DNA for the CDR3 is TGTGCCAGCAGTTATGACAGGACCCAAGAGACCCAGTACTTC. The chain recombines TRBV12-3 or TRBV12-4 with TRBJ2-5; D is perhaps TRBD1 (6 bases). The CDR3 is made up of 14 amino acids. Trimming took 4 bases from V and 1 from J, leaving 10 bases between them.

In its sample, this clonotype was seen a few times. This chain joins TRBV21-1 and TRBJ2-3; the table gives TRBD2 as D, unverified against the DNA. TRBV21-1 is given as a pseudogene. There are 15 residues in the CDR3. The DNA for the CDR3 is TGTGCCAGCAGCAAAGCCTTGGAGGTCACAGATACGCAGTATTTT. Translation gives CASSKALEVTDTQYF.

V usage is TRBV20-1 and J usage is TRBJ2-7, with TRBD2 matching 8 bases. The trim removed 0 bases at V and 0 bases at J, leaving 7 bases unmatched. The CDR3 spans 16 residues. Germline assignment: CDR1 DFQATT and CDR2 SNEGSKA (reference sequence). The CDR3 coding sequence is TGCAGTGCTAGAGACCTGCGGGGGGTGAGCTCCTACGAGCAGTACTTC. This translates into CSARDLRGVSSYEQYF.

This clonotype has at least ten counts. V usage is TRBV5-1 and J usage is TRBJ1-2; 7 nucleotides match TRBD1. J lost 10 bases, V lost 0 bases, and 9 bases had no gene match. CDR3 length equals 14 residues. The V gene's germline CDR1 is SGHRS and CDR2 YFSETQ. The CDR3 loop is CASSLAPTGTDYTF. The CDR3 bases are TGCGCCAGCAGCTTGGCCCCGACAGGGACGGACTACACCTTC.

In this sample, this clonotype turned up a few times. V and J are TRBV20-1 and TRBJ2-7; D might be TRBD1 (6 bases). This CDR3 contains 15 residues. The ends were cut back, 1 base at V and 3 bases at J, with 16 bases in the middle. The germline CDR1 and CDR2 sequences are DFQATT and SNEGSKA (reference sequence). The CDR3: CSARAGQGTIYEQYF. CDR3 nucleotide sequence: TGCAGTGCTAGAGCGGGTCAGGGGACCATCTACGAGCAGTACTTC.

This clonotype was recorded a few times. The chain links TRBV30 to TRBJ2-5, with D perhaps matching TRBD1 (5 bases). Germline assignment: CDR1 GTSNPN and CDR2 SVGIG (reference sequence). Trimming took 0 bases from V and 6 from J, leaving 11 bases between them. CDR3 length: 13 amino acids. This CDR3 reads CAWSVGRGKTQYF. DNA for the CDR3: TGTGCCTGGAGTGTGGGTAGGGGAAAGACCCAGTACTTC.